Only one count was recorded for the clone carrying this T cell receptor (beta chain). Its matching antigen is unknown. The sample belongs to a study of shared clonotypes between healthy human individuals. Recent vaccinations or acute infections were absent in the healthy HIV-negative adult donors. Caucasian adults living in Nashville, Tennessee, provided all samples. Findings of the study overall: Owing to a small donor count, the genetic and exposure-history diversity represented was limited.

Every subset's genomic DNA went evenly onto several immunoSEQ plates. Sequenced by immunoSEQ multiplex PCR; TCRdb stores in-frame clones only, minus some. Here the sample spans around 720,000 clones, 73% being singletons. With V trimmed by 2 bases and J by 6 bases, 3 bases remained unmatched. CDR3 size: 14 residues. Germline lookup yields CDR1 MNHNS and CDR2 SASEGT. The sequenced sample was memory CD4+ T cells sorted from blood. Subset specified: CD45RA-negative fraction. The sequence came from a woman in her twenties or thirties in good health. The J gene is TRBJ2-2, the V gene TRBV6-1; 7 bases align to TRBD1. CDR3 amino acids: CASSENRGAGELFF. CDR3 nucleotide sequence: TGTGCCAGCAGTGAAAACAGGGGTGCCGGGGAGCTGTTTTTT.